The 15 T cell receptor beta chains listed next were all sequenced from one sample in a study of blood T cell repertoires in COVID-19. The protocol was immunoSEQ multiplex PCR, while the TCRdb copy is restricted to in-frame clones and leaves out a portion. The sample yields approximately 170,000 clones, 81% seen once. Sequencing was performed on peripheral blood. Every receptor here comes from a human donor in a cohort sampled during active COVID-19.

The count of this clone is one. V gene TRBV6-5 combines with J gene TRBJ1-1, with 8 bases lining up with TRBD1. Germline V gene sequence: CDR1 MNHEY, CDR2 SVGAGI. There are 12 residues in the CDR3. Trimming at V came to 9 bases and at J to 5 bases, leaving 5 bases not matched to a gene. The CDR3 loop reads CASSWDRTEAFF. In DNA, the CDR3 is TGTGCCAGTTCGTGGGACAGGACTGAAGCTTTCTTT.

This chain connects TRBV19 to TRBJ2-5, with TRBD2 identical over 8 bases. CDR1 and CDR2 from the germline V gene are LNHDA and SQIVND (reference sequence). The CDR3 is 17 amino acids. V lost 0 bases to trimming and J lost 0 bases; unmatched junction nucleotides: 6. The CDR3 here is CASSIDWPSGYQETQYF. CDR3 sequence (DNA): TGTGCCAGTAGTATAGATTGGCCTAGCGGGTACCAAGAGACCCAGTACTTC. Together with reference TRBV19 and TRBJ2-5, the CDR3 gives the full variable domain: DGGITQSPKYLFRKEGQNVTLSCEQNLNHDAMYWYRQDPGQGLRLIYYSQIVNDFQKGDIAEGYSVSREKKESFPLTVTSAQKNPTAFYLCASSIDWPSGYQETQYFGPGTRLLVL.

This sequence joins TRBV19 and TRBJ2-2; TRBD1 aligns across 7 bases. The CDR3 has 15 residues. Germline-derived CDR1 and CDR2 are LNHDA and SQIVND (reference sequence). After removal of 4 bases from V and 1 base from J, the junction contained 3 bases not matched to a gene. This CDR3 reads CASSKRTGNTGELFF. CDR3 in DNA: TGTGCCAGTAGTAAACGGACAGGGAACACCGGGGAGCTGTTTTTT. Full variable domain (missing parts from reference TRBV19 and TRBJ2-2): DGGITQSPKYLFRKEGQNVTLSCEQNLNHDAMYWYRQDPGQGLRLIYYSQIVNDFQKGDIAEGYSVSREKKESFPLTVTSAQKNPTAFYLCASSKRTGNTGELFFGEGSRLTVL.

The V and J genes are TRBV27 and TRBJ1-5, with D perhaps matching TRBD1 (5 bases). Deletions cut 6 bases from V and 5 bases from J, with 14 bases between. The germline V gene encodes CDR1 MNHEY and CDR2 SMNVEV (reference sequence). This CDR3 is built from 14 residues. CDR3: CASSPGPGHQPQHF. CDR3 bases: TGTGCCAGCAGCCCAGGGCCCGGGCATCAGCCCCAGCATTTT.

The V call is TRBV7-6, the J call TRBJ2-3; 10 positions agree with TRBD2. V was pared by 7 bases and J by 2 bases, with 9 bases of the junction left unmatched. Germline-derived CDR1 and CDR2 are SGHVS and FNYEAQ. There are 16 residues in the CDR3. The CDR3 protein is CASTPWTSGSTDTQYF. The DNA of the CDR3 is TGTGCCAGCACCCCTTGGACTAGCGGATCCACAGATACGCAGTATTTT.

The chain combines TRBV9 with TRBJ1-1, with D unresolved. This CDR3 has 13 amino acids. Germline lookup yields CDR1 SGDLS and CDR2 YYNGEE. Trimming shortened V by 4 bases and J by 0 bases, and 7 bases separated the two germline ends. The CDR3 sequence is CASSSRVNTEAFF. As DNA, the CDR3 is TGTGCCAGCAGCTCAAGAGTGAACACTGAAGCTTTCTTT.

The chain employs TRBV24-1 and TRBJ2-2; 7 nucleotides agree with TRBD1. Germline V gene lookup returns CDR1 KGHDR and CDR2 SFDVKD. V lost 6 bases, J lost 7 bases, and 4 bases stayed unmatched. The CDR3 runs 13 residues. The CDR3 DNA reads as TGTGCCACCAGTACAGGGGCCGGCGGGGAGCTGTTTTTT. Protein product: CATSTGAGGELFF.

The chain uses TRBV4-3 and TRBJ1-1, with a weak D call TRBD1 (5 bases). CDR3 length equals 15 residues. V was shortened by 0 bases and J by 1 base, with 9 bases between the two germline ends. The germline CDR1 and CDR2 sequences are LGHNA and YSLEER. Here the CDR3 reads CASSQDDSPNTEAFF. CDR3 nucleotide sequence: TGCGCCAGCAGCCAAGACGACAGCCCGAACACTGAAGCTTTCTTT.

J is TRBJ2-5 and V is TRBV14; 10 bases match TRBD2. This CDR3 spans 15 amino acids. Trimming cost V 4 bases and J 5 bases; bases outside gene matches: 7. Germline assignment: CDR1 SGHDN and CDR2 FVKESK. The CDR3 spells CASSPGLATSETQYF. The CDR3 DNA follows: TGTGCCAGCAGCCCGGGACTAGCGACTTCGGAGACCCAGTACTTC.

This chain joins TRBV27 and TRBJ2-7; TRBD1 matches 7 bases. The CDR3 sequence is 13 residues long. With V trimmed by 9 bases and J by 2 bases, 7 bases remained unmatched. The germline V gene encodes CDR1 MNHEY and CDR2 SMNVEV (reference sequence). The CDR3 nucleotides read TGTGCCAGGGGACAGTCTTCTGCCTACGAGCAGTACTTC. Its protein is CARGQSSAYEQYF.

The CDR3 sequence is CASSDWDRGPHEQFF. The DNA for the CDR3 is TGTGCCAGCAGTGACTGGGACAGGGGTCCCCATGAGCAGTTCTTC. The V gene is TRBV6-4, the J gene TRBJ2-1; 10 bases agree with TRBD1. Unmatched junction bases numbered 5, after V lost 1 base and J lost 8 bases. This CDR3 has 15 residues. Germline CDR1 and CDR2: MRHNA and SNTAGT.

The chain links TRBV18 to TRBJ2-1; 7 nucleotides align to TRBD1. Trimming cost V 3 bases and J 10 bases; bases outside gene matches: 3. The germline gives CDR1 KGHSH, CDR2 LQKENI. The CDR3 totals 12 residues. The chain's CDR3 is CASSPRTGEQFF. The DNA for the CDR3 is TGTGCCAGCTCACCTCGGACAGGCGAGCAGTTCTTC.

V is TRBV30 and J is TRBJ1-2, with D hard to call. V was cut by 1 base and J by 2 bases, with 14 bases left in between. Germline CDR1 reads GTSNPN; CDR2 reads SVGIG (reference sequence). The CDR3 extends over 15 amino acids. CDR3 amino acids: CAWSGGQVTNYGYTF. For the CDR3, the DNA is TGTGCCTGGAGTGGCGGGCAGGTCACGAACTATGGCTACACCTTC.

The genes are TRBV27 and TRBJ1-1; 7 bases agree with TRBD1. CDR3 length equals 13 residues. V was pared by 6 bases and J by 5 bases, with 6 bases of the junction left unmatched. CDR1 and CDR2 from the germline V gene are MNHEY and SMNVEV (reference sequence). CDR3 residues: CASSRGGWTEAFF. The CDR3 DNA sequence: TGTGCCAGCAGCCGAGGGGGCTGGACTGAAGCTTTCTTT.

This sequence joins TRBV18 and TRBJ1-1, with 11 bases lining up with TRBD1. Germline CDR1 KGHSH, CDR2 LQKENI. This CDR3 has 15 residues. V was pared by 1 base and J by 5 bases, with 3 bases of the junction left unmatched. DNA for the CDR3: TGTGCCAGCTCACCACAAGGGACAGGGGGGACTGAAGCTTTCTTT. This codes for CASSPQGTGGTEAFF.